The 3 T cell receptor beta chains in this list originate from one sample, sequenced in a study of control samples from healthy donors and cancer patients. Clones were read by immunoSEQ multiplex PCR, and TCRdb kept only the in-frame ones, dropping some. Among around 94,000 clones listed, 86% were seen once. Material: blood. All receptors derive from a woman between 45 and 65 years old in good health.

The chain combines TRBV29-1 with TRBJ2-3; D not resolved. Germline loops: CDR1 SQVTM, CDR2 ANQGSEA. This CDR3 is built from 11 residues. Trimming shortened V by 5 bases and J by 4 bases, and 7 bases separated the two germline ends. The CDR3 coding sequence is TGCAGCGTTAGGTACGCAGATACGCAGTATTTT. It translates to CSVRYADTQYF.

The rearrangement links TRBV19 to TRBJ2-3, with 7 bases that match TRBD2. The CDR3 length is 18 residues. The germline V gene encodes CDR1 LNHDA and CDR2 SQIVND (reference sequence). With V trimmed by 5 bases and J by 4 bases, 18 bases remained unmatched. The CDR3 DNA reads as TGTGCCAGTAGTCTTCAGGGAGGACTAGGTTTTGGGGCAGATACGCAGTATTTT. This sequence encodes CASSLQGGLGFGADTQYF. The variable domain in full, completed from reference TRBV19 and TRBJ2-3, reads DGGITQSPKYLFRKEGQNVTLSCEQNLNHDAMYWYRQDPGQGLRLIYYSQIVNDFQKGDIAEGYSVSREKKESFPLTVTSAQKNPTAFYLCASSLQGGLGFGADTQYFGPGTRLTVL.

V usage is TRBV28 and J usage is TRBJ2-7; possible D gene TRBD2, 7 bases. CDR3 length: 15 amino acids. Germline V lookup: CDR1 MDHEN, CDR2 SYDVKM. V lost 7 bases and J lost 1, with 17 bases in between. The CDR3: CASTLGASGSYEQYF. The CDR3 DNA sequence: TGTGCCAGCACCTTGGGGGCTAGCGGATCCTACGAGCAGTACTTC.